This T cell receptor beta chain is from a study of T cells after yellow fever vaccination. For TCR, cDNA came from 5'RACE template switching, which added a universal primer site and UMIs. One entry per CDR3 protein, called by TCRdb with MiXCR from the 5' RACE reads. The top ten clones hold around 15% of a sample with approximately 550,000 distinct CDR3 sequences, roughly 21% of them seen once. In its sample, this clonotype was seen a few times. The germline CDR1 and CDR2 sequences are SGHAT and FQNNGV. V was clipped by 5 bases and J by 0 bases, with 11 bases between them. The CDR3 extends over 16 amino acids.

This receptor was taken from a man aged 30-40 years who received the YFV17D yellow fever vaccine. The V gene is TRBV11-2, the J gene TRBJ1-6; the D gene is possibly TRBD1 (5 bases). This specimen consisted of PBMCs, obtained 15 days after the yellow fever booster vaccination. The CDR3 DNA reads as TGTGCCAGCAGCCCGGGACTGAGCTCCTATAATTCACCCCTCCACTTT. It yields the protein CASSPGLSSYNSPLHF.